This is a list of T cell receptor beta chains from one sample in a study of blood T cells in healthy people across ages. MiXCR was run by TCRdb on the 5' RACE reads, yielding one entry per CDR3 protein. The sample has roughly 1,500,000 distinct CDR3 sequences; 30% to 35% are singletons. Source material: blood. These TCRs come from a woman younger than 45 in good health. The CDR3 runs from the conserved cysteine through the conserved F or W. The D gene is left open where the match is weak. Not every row has a clone size; where given, it reads once, few, many or a size class.

size: many
V: TRBV29-1
length: 13
J: TRBJ2-5
D: .
CDR3: CSALVPYQETQYF
DNA: TGCAGCGCCCTGGTGCCGTACCAAGAGACCCAGTACTTC

size: few
V: TRBV18
length: 14
J: TRBJ2-5
D: .
CDR3: CASSPPALRETQYF
DNA: TGTGCCAGCTCACCACCGGCCCTACGGGAGACCCAGTACTTC

size: .
V: TRBV18
length: 15
J: TRBJ2-1
D: TRBD1
CDR3: CASSPGQGTGNEQFF
DNA: TGTGCCAGCTCACCGGGACAGGGCACGGGCAATGAGCAGTTCTTC

size: .
V: TRBV6-1
length: 16
J: TRBJ2-5
D: .
CDR3: CAGRATGTWNQETQYF
DNA: TGTGCCGGCAGAGCTACAGGGACATGGAATCAAGAGACCCAGTACTTC

size: once
V: TRBV30
length: 13
J: TRBJ2-1
D: TRBD2
CDR3: CAWSVSGRNEQFF
DNA: TGTGCCTGGAGTGTTAGCGGGAGGAATGAGCAGTTCTTC

size: many
V: TRBV20-1
length: 13
J: TRBJ2-7
D: TRBD2
CDR3: CSASPSGYYEQYF
DNA: TGCAGTGCTAGCCCTAGCGGTTACTACGAGCAGTACTTC

size: few
V: TRBV5-1
length: 14
J: TRBJ2-4
D: .
CDR3: CASRSTLAENIQYF
DNA: TGCGCCAGCAGAAGTACTTTGGCGGAGAACATTCAGTACTTC

size: few
V: TRBV5-1
length: 16
J: TRBJ2-5
D: TRBD2
CDR3: CASSLASGTSAETQYF
DNA: TGCGCCAGCAGCTTGGCATCCGGGACTAGCGCAGAGACCCAGTACTTC

size: few
V: TRBV6-5
length: 14
J: TRBJ2-1
D: TRBD2
CDR3: CATQASGRGNEQFF
DNA: TGTGCCACCCAGGCTAGCGGGAGGGGAAATGAGCAGTTCTTC

size: many
V: TRBV10-3
length: 16
J: TRBJ2-5
D: TRBD1
CDR3: CAISELPGQGRETQYF
DNA: TGTGCCATCAGTGAGCTACCGGGACAGGGAAGGGAGACCCAGTACTTC

size: .
V: TRBV30
length: 15
J: TRBJ2-1
D: TRBD2
CDR3: CAWSRLAGNSGEQFF
DNA: TGTGCCTGGAGTAGGCTAGCGGGAAACTCTGGTGAGCAGTTCTTC

size: many
V: TRBV20-1
length: 14
J: TRBJ2-7
D: .
CDR3: CSASQVDRSYEQYF
DNA: TGCAGTGCCTCACAGGTAGACCGCTCCTACGAGCAGTACTTC

size: .
V: TRBV4-1
length: 16
J: TRBJ1-1
D: .
CDR3: CASSRALSTGDTEAFF
DNA: TGCGCCAGCAGCCGAGCCCTGTCAACGGGGGACACTGAAGCTTTCTTT

size: .
V: TRBV7-8
length: 16
J: TRBJ2-1
D: TRBD2
CDR3: CASSPLLAGIYNEQFF
DNA: TGTGCCAGCAGCCCCCTACTAGCGGGGATATACAATGAGCAGTTCTTC

size: .
V: TRBV11-2
length: 15
J: TRBJ2-2
D: .
CDR3: CASSLVQSYTGERFF
DNA: TGTGCCAGCAGCTTAGTACAGTCTTATACCGGGGAGCGGTTTTTT

size: .
V: TRBV6-1
length: 15
J: TRBJ2-1
D: TRBD1
CDR3: CATSRTGQGRNEQFF
DNA: TGTGCCACTTCAAGGACGGGACAGGGTAGGAATGAGCAGTTCTTC

size: .
V: TRBV20-1
length: 12
J: TRBJ2-7
D: .
CDR3: CSAKRQSYEQYF
DNA: TGCAGTGCTAAGAGACAGTCCTACGAGCAGTACTTC